The 32 T cell receptor beta chains below come from one sample, sequenced in a study of cytomegalovirus exposure and HLA in healthy donors. The PCR made use of 60 Vbeta and 13 Jbeta primers. TCRdb keeps only in-frame clones here, not all; method: immunoSEQ multiplex PCR. The sample holds about 110,000 clones; 60% to 80% are singletons and the top ten take more than 2.5%. The sample was PBMCs. The receptor source for this set is a young man in good health and CMV-seronegative.

CDR3 sequence reads: CASSRTGLAAANEQFF. The CDR3 DNA sequence: TGCGCCAGCAGCCGAACAGGACTAGCGGCCGCCAATGAGCAGTTCTTC. This chain connects TRBV4-3 to TRBJ2-1; 10 bases are a match to TRBD2. V gave up 4 bases and J gave up 6 bases; unmatched junction bases: 9. This CDR3 has 16 amino acids. Germline lookup yields CDR1 LGHNA and CDR2 YSLEER.

The rearrangement uses TRBV6-6 and TRBJ1-2, with D maybe TRBD1 (5 bases). The CDR3 length is 14 residues. V lost 4 bases, J lost 10 bases, and 19 bases lay in between. Germline V gene sequence: CDR1 MNHNY, CDR2 SVGAGI (reference sequence). CDR3 sequence: CASSFQQESQAYTF. CDR3 DNA: TGTGCCAGCAGTTTCCAACAGGAATCGCAGGCCTACACCTTC.

V usage is TRBV18 and J usage is TRBJ1-3, with 7 bases matching TRBD1. CDR3 length: 13 amino acids. J lost 7 bases, V lost 6 bases, and 6 bases had no gene match. CDR1 KGHSH and CDR2 LQKENI come from the germline V gene. The CDR3 spells CASSGTEGNTIYF. In DNA form, the CDR3 reads TGTGCCAGCTCGGGGACAGAGGGGAACACCATATATTTT.

This chain joins TRBV19 and TRBJ1-1; D gene uncertain. The CDR3 is 14 amino acids. Trimming took 6 bases from V and 3 from J, leaving 14 bases between them. CDR1 is LNHDA, CDR2 SQIVND, per germline (reference sequence). The CDR3 sequence is CASRGGPYYTEAFF. Here the CDR3 DNA reads TGTGCCAGTAGGGGTGGGCCGTACTACACTGAAGCTTTCTTT.

The chain combines TRBV5-4 with TRBJ2-7; 10 bases align to TRBD1. V lost 4 bases and J lost 5; bases outside the gene matches: 9. There are 15 residues in the CDR3. Germline assignment: CDR1 SGHNT and CDR2 YYREEE (reference sequence). The CDR3 DNA is TGTGCCAGCAGCGCAATTGACAGGGGGCACGACGAGCAGTACTTC. Its protein is CASSAIDRGHDEQYF. Together with reference TRBV5-4 and TRBJ2-7, the CDR3 gives the full variable domain: ETGVTQSPTHLIKTRGQQVTLRCSSQSGHNTVSWYQQALGQGPQFIFQYYREEENGRGNFPPRFSGLQFPNYSSELNVNALELDDSALYLCASSAIDRGHDEQYFGPGTRLTVT.

This sequence joins TRBV30 and TRBJ2-2; the D gene is possibly TRBD1 (5 bases). Per germline, CDR1 GTSNPN and CDR2 SVGIG (reference sequence). The CDR3 covers 17 residues. Trimming cost V 6 bases and J 3 bases, with 23 bases left between them. The CDR3 loop reads CACRDTGHNQYTGELFF. DNA for the CDR3: TGTGCCTGCCGAGACACCGGACACAATCAATACACCGGGGAGCTGTTTTTT.

V is TRBV5-1 and J is TRBJ1-2; no firm D call. CDR3 size: 14 residues. Trimming pared 4 bases from V and 10 bases from J, leaving 20 bases between. Per the germline V gene, CDR1 is SGHRS and CDR2 is YFSETQ. The CDR3: CASSPENGNRAYTF. CDR3 sequence (DNA): TGCGCCAGCAGCCCAGAAAACGGGAATCGCGCCTACACCTTC.

The CDR3 sequence is CASSPPSVRTYEQYF. CDR3 DNA sequence: TGTGCCAGCAGTCCCCCAAGCGTTAGGACCTACGAGCAGTACTTC. The chain combines TRBV6-6 with TRBJ2-7; the D is unclear. The CDR3 is 15 residues long. CDR1 and CDR2 from the germline V gene are MNHNY and SVGAGI (reference sequence). The germline V and J ends were trimmed by 5 bases and 2 bases, with 16 bases remaining between them.

The chain carries TRBV5-4 and TRBJ2-1, with D unclear. This CDR3 contains 13 residues. Germline assignment: CDR1 SGHNT and CDR2 YYREEE (reference sequence). V lost 0 bases, J lost 6 bases, and 7 bases lay in between. CDR3 protein: CASSLGHPNEQFF. CDR3 nucleotide sequence: TGTGCCAGCAGCTTGGGGCATCCCAATGAGCAGTTCTTC.

The J gene is TRBJ2-1, the V gene TRBV7-2; tentative D call: TRBD2 (5 bases). The length of the CDR3 is 13 residues. CDR1 is SGHTA, CDR2 FQGNSA, per germline. V lost 4 bases and J 9 bases, leaving 13 bases between the germline ends. The CDR3 DNA is TGTGCCAGCAGCTCCACTAGAATGGGTGAGCAGTTCTTC. Residues: CASSSTRMGEQFF.

The V gene is TRBV7-2, the J gene TRBJ1-2, with a possible D match to TRBD1 (5 bases). From germline, CDR1 is SGHTA and CDR2 FQGNSA. The V gene lost 2 bases and the J gene lost 4 bases, with 14 bases spanning the gap. The CDR3 length is 15 residues. CDR3 DNA: TGTGCCAGCAGCTTAAGACGGACGGGGGTCTATGGCTACACCTTC. This encodes CASSLRRTGVYGYTF.

This clone appeared a single time. The chain joins TRBV5-1 to TRBJ2-1; TRBD2 agrees at 7 bases. Germline V lookup: CDR1 SGHRS, CDR2 YFSETQ. V lost 7 bases and J lost 3; bases outside the gene matches: 10. This CDR3 has 15 residues. The CDR3 nucleotides read TGCGCCAGCGGACTCACTAGCGCCTACTACAATGAGCAGTTCTTC. Its translation is CASGLTSAYYNEQFF.

On this clone itself: At one of its ends the junction is not consistent with the germline gene, which may arise from a read error. The chain couples TRBV28 to TRBJ1-2; TRBD1 matches 8 bases. The CDR3 length is 16 residues. CDR1 is MDHEN, CDR2 SYDVKM, per germline. CDR3 nucleotides: TGTGCCAGCAGTTCAGACCGGACAGGGATGGGCTATGGCTACGCCTTC. Amino acids: CASSSDRTGMGYGYAF.

This sequence joins TRBV29-1 and TRBJ2-4, with TRBD2 matching over 8 bases. V was pared by 7 bases and J by 0 bases, with 11 bases of the junction left unmatched. CDR1 SQVTM and CDR2 ANQGSEA come from the germline V gene. The CDR3 has 16 amino acids. The CDR3 coding sequence is TGCAGCGCCGGGCGGGCGGGAGGAATAGCCAAAAACATTCAGTACTTC. Its protein is CSAGRAGGIAKNIQYF.

V gene TRBV5-1 combines with J gene TRBJ2-1; D is undetermined. CDR3 size: 15 residues. Germline CDR1 and CDR2: SGHRS and YFSETQ. Trimming cost V 2 bases and J 0 bases, with 9 bases left between them. CDR3 in DNA: TGCGCCAGCAGCTTCATGGCTAGCTCCTACAATGAGCAGTTCTTC. Protein: CASSFMASSYNEQFF.

This clone was observed a single time. The chain combines TRBV15 with TRBJ2-1, with no clear D. V lost 4 bases and J 6 bases, leaving 7 bases between the germline ends. Germline CDR1 reads LNHNV; CDR2 reads YYDKDF (reference sequence). The CDR3 runs to 12 residues. In DNA, the CDR3 is TGTGCCACCAGCACTGTCTTCAATGAGCAGTTCTTC. It specifies CATSTVFNEQFF.

This clone was counted a few times. The rearrangement links TRBV4-3 to TRBJ2-7, with D possibly TRBD1 on 6 matching bases. This CDR3 contains 15 residues. Germline V gene data show CDR1 as LGHNA and CDR2 as YSLEER. Trimming shortened V by 1 base and J by 2 bases, and 12 bases separated the two germline ends. DNA of the CDR3: TGCGCCAGCAGCCAAGTGGCAGGGGATACCTACGAGCAGTACTTC. As protein: CASSQVAGDTYEQYF.

This sequence joins TRBV29-1 and TRBJ2-1; perhaps TRBD2 as D (5 bases). The CDR3 sequence is 12 residues long. Deletions cut 4 bases from V and 8 bases from J, with 12 bases between. The V gene's germline CDR1 is SQVTM and CDR2 ANQGSEA. The CDR3 sequence: CSVGGSRDEQFF. The CDR3 nucleotides read TGCAGCGTTGGAGGGAGTAGGGATGAGCAGTTCTTC.

This clone has more than one count but fewer than ten. The chain employs TRBV6-6 and TRBJ2-7; 7 bases fit TRBD1. CDR1 and CDR2 from the germline V gene are MNHNY and SVGAGI (reference sequence). After removal of 4 bases from V and 3 bases from J, the junction contained 6 bases not matched to a gene. The CDR3 is made up of 14 amino acids. The CDR3 DNA sequence: TGTGCCAGCAGTTTACAGGGGTTAGGCTACGAGCAGTACTTC. This translates into CASSLQGLGYEQYF.

This chain links TRBV7-6 with TRBJ2-7; the match to TRBD2 covers 9 bases. The CDR3 is 15 residues long. CDR1 and CDR2 from the germline V gene are SGHVS and FNYEAQ. J gave up 1 base and V 3 bases, and 4 bases lay outside the gene matches. The DNA of the CDR3 is TGTGCCAGCAGCTTTTCTAGCGGGACTTCCTACGAGCAGTACTTC. Its translation: CASSFSSGTSYEQYF.

CDR3 loop: CASSLVWTGEETQYF. The CDR3 DNA reads as TGTGCCAGCAGCTTGGTCTGGACAGGGGAAGAGACCCAGTACTTC. The chain is built from TRBV5-6 and TRBJ2-5; 9 bases line up with TRBD1. This CDR3 is built from 15 residues. Germline assignment: CDR1 SGHDT and CDR2 YYEEEE. V lost 0 bases to trimming and J lost 3 bases; unmatched junction nucleotides: 3.

This clone was counted between two and nine times. This rearrangement joins TRBV9 to TRBJ2-2, with 9 bases aligning to TRBD2. V was clipped by 3 bases and J by 4 bases; unmatched bases: 7. Germline V gene sequence: CDR1 SGDLS, CDR2 YYNGEE. The CDR3 is 16 amino acids. Here the CDR3 DNA reads TGTGCCAGCAGCGGCGTAGCGGGAGAGTCCACCGGGGAGCTGTTTTTT. This sequence encodes CASSGVAGESTGELFF.

The chain has TRBV19 and TRBJ1-2, with 7 nucleotides matching TRBD1. The CDR3 is made up of 15 amino acids. The germline CDR1 and CDR2 sequences are LNHDA and SQIVND (reference sequence). With V trimmed by 4 bases and J by 2 bases, 7 bases remained unmatched. The CDR3 protein is CASSTGQADNYGYTF. The CDR3, as DNA: TGTGCCAGTAGTACCGGACAGGCCGACAACTATGGCTACACCTTC.

V is TRBV6-6 and J is TRBJ1-1, with 8 bases lining up with TRBD1. V lost 7 bases, J lost 1 base, and 5 bases stayed unmatched. The CDR3 is made up of 14 amino acids. Germline CDR1 is MNHNY and CDR2 is SVGAGI (reference sequence). In nucleotides, the CDR3 is TGTGCCAGCAACTCCGGGACAGGGAACACTGAAGCTTTCTTT. Translated: CASNSGTGNTEAFF.

This chain uses TRBV11-3 with TRBJ1-1; maybe TRBD1 (5 bases). The ends were cut back, 6 bases at V and 1 base at J, with 12 bases in the middle. This CDR3 spans 14 amino acids. Germline V lookup: CDR1 SGHNT, CDR2 YENEEA. CDR3: CASSPGSGNTEAFF. DNA for the CDR3: TGTGCCAGCAGTCCAGGGTCGGGGAACACTGAAGCTTTCTTT.

V gene TRBV5-6 combines with J gene TRBJ1-5; D possibly corresponds to TRBD1 (5 bases). The V and J ends lost 1 base and 3 bases respectively, with 8 bases between them. The CDR3 totals 14 residues. Germline V gene sequence: CDR1 SGHDT, CDR2 YYEEEE. The CDR3 DNA sequence: TGTGCCAGCAGCTTGTTCAGGGACAATCAGCCCCAGCATTTT. It encodes CASSLFRDNQPQHF.

This chain connects TRBV7-2 to TRBJ2-3; no definite D call. Trimming took off 1 base at V and 0 bases at J, with 8 bases between the two ends. Germline CDR1 reads SGHTA; CDR2 reads FQGNSA. This CDR3 has 15 amino acids. CDR3 coding DNA: TGTGCCAGCAGCTTAGATGGCGGTAGCACAGATACGCAGTATTTT. It codes for CASSLDGGSTDTQYF.

This clone was picked up a small number of times. The chain's CDR3 is CASSFQGPDTQYF. The DNA for the CDR3 is TGTGCCAGCAGCTTTCAGGGCCCAGATACGCAGTATTTT. The V gene is TRBV7-6, the J gene TRBJ2-3, with D possibly being TRBD1 (5 bases). V lost 3 bases, J lost 4 bases, and 8 bases lay in between. Germline lookup yields CDR1 SGHVS and CDR2 FNYEAQ. The CDR3 loop spans 13 amino acids.

The CDR3 reads CATRQGVGNYGYTF. In DNA, the CDR3 is TGTGCCACCAGACAGGGAGTCGGAAATTATGGCTACACCTTC. The chain uses TRBV15 and TRBJ1-2; a weak D match, TRBD1 (6 bases). Germline CDR1 reads LNHNV; CDR2 reads YYDKDF (reference sequence). Trimming cost V 6 bases and J 5 bases, with 16 bases left between them. The CDR3 extends over 14 amino acids.

This clone was picked up a small number of times. The chain employs TRBV14 and TRBJ2-1; 8 bases agree with TRBD1. The V gene's germline CDR1 is SGHDN and CDR2 FVKESK. V lost 1 base to trimming and J lost 6 bases; unmatched junction nucleotides: 2. This CDR3 comprises 14 residues. CDR3 region: CASSQVTGGNEQFF. CDR3 DNA: TGTGCCAGCAGCCAAGTCACAGGGGGCAATGAGCAGTTCTTC.

The J gene is TRBJ2-6, the V gene TRBV6-5; possible D gene TRBD1, 5 bases. The CDR3 is 15 amino acids. V gave up 6 bases and J gave up 0 bases, with 9 bases separating them. From germline, CDR1 is MNHEY and CDR2 SVGAGI. Here the CDR3 reads CASRQEASGANVLTF. The CDR3 nucleotides read TGTGCCAGCAGACAGGAAGCCTCTGGGGCCAACGTCCTGACTTTC.

The rearrangement joins TRBV19 to TRBJ2-2; 10 bases align to TRBD2. In germline, CDR1 is LNHDA, CDR2 SQIVND (reference sequence). The CDR3 has 18 amino acids. The ends lost 9 bases at V and 2 bases at J; junction bases unmatched: 15. CDR3 residues: CASRMEGLAGDNTGELFF. The DNA for the CDR3 is TGTGCCAGCCGTATGGAGGGCCTAGCGGGAGATAACACCGGGGAGCTGTTTTTT. The complete variable domain, with remaining parts taken from reference TRBV19 and TRBJ2-2, reads DGGITQSPKYLFRKEGQNVTLSCEQNLNHDAMYWYRQDPGQGLRLIYYSQIVNDFQKGDIAEGYSVSREKKESFPLTVTSAQKNPTAFYLCASRMEGLAGDNTGELFFGEGSRLTVL.